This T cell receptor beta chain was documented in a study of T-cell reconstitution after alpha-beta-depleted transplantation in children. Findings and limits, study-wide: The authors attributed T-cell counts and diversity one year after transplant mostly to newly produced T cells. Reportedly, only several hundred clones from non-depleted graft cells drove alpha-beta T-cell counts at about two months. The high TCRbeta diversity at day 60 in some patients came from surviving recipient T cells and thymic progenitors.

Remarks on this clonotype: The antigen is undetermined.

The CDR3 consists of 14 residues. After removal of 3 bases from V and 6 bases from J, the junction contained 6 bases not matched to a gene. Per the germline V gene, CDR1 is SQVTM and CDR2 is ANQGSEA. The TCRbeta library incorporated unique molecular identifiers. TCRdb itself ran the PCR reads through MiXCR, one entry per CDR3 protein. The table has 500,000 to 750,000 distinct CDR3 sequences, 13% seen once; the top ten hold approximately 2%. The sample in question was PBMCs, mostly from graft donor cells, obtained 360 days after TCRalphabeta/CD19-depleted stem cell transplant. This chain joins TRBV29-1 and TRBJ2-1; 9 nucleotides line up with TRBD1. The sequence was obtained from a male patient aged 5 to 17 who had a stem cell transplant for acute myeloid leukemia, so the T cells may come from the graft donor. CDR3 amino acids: CSVEGRQGVNEQFF. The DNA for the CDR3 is TGCAGCGTTGAGGGGCGACAGGGGGTCAATGAGCAGTTCTTC.